Shown below are 19 T cell receptor beta chains from a single sample sequenced in a study of tumor-infiltrating lymphocytes in primary liver carcinoma. Starting material for RNA and DNA co-extraction consisted of about 20-32 mg of unsorted bulk tissue. TCR beta cDNA was reverse-transcribed from about 500 ng of total RNA. The reaction used a constant-region primer and ProtoScript II reverse transcriptase. Researchers made the TCR beta libraries by running three nested multiplex PCR rounds with slightly modified ARM-PCR. The first two PCR rounds, roughly 9 cycles each, used TRBV1-TRBV30 forward primers and a C-beta reverse primer. Via MiXCR, TCRdb re-called the multiplex PCR reads, giving one row per CDR3 protein. The sample has tens of thousands of distinct CDR3 sequences; over 60% are singletons. The sequencing sample was made of liver tumor tissue from sampling region 4. Indicated subset: tumor region T4, right-lateral pole. Every receptor here comes from a man in his forties with primary liver carcinoma and hepatitis B virus infection.

This clonotype turned up a few times. The chain employs TRBV29-1 and TRBJ1-1; D gene uncertain. This CDR3 comprises 12 residues. Germline V gives CDR1 SQVTM, CDR2 ANQGSEA. V was trimmed by 8 bases and J by 4 bases, leaving 14 bases between them. The CDR3 DNA is TGCAGCATACGACCAGAAGTCACTGAAGCTTTCTTT. Protein sequence: CSIRPEVTEAFF.

About this clonotype: Relative to the germline gene, one junction end is altered; a read error may explain this. The V and J genes are TRBV7-9 and TRBJ2-5; no definite D call. This CDR3 has 15 residues. Per the germline V gene, CDR1 is SEHNR and CDR2 is FQNEAQ (reference sequence). The CDR3 coding sequence is TGTGCCAGCAGCTTAGCTTTAGATAATCTGGAGATCCAGTACTTT. Its translation: CASSLALDNLEIQYF. The variable domain in full, completed from reference TRBV7-9 and TRBJ2-5, reads DTGVSQNPRHKITKRGQNVTFRCDPISEHNRLYWYRQTLGQGPEFLTYFQNEAQLEKSRLLSDRFSAERPKGSFSTLEIQRTEQGDSAMYLCASSLALDNLEIQYFGPGTRLLVL.

The genes are TRBV12-3 or TRBV12-4 and TRBJ2-7; no definite D call. The V end was cut by 5 bases, the J end by 3 bases, with 14 bases between. The CDR3 has 14 amino acids. As DNA, the CDR3 is TGTGCCAGCAGTGTAGGGCTAGACGGCTACGAGCAGTACTTC. As protein: CASSVGLDGYEQYF.

Turning to this clonotype: An end of the junction differs from the germline gene, which may be a read error. The chain combines TRBV7-9 with TRBJ2-2, with D perhaps matching TRBD1 (5 bases). The CDR3 loop spans 15 amino acids. Germline V CDR1 and CDR2: SEHNR, FQNEAQ (reference sequence). This CDR3 reads CASSSGQGNTGELFF. The CDR3 coding sequence is TGTGCTAGCAGCTCCGGGCAGGGTAACACCGGGGAGCTGTTTTTT.

About this clonotype itself: The junction does not match germline at one end; this may be a read error. This rearrangement joins TRBV6-5 to TRBJ2-7; TRBD1 matches 7 bases. The germline gives CDR1 MNHEY, CDR2 SVGAGI. The CDR3 totals 16 residues. DNA for the CDR3: TGTGCCAGCAGACCCGGACAGGCATCATCCTTTTACGTGCAGTACTTC. Translating it yields CASRPGQASSFYVQYF.

This clonotype has only a few counts. The junction departs from the called germline gene at one end, perhaps through a read error. This chain's CDR3 is CSAAGTSGRTGEMFF. The CDR3 bases are TGCAGTGCGGCCGGGACTAGCGGGAGAACGGGGGAGATGTTTTTT. This chain uses TRBV29-1 with TRBJ2-2, with 14 bases aligning to TRBD2. The CDR3 contains 15 residues. Germline loops: CDR1 SQVTM, CDR2 ANQGSEA.

Notes on this clonotype: Likely a read error: the CDR3 ends without its conserved phenylalanine or tryptophan. The chain is built from TRBV6-2 or TRBV6-3 and TRBJ1-5; D gene ambiguous. The CDR3 covers 11 residues. V lost 7 bases and J lost 7, with 8 bases in between. Per germline, CDR1 MNHEY and CDR2 SVGEGT. Written as DNA, the CDR3 is TGTGCCAGCACGAATGGGCAGCCCCAGCATATT. Protein: CASTNGQPQHI.

This clonotype appeared a single time. At one end the junction does not follow the germline gene, possibly because of a read error. V and J are TRBV2 and TRBJ2-2, with 7 bases matching TRBD1. CDR1 is SNHLY, CDR2 FYNNEI, per germline. This CDR3 is built from 13 residues. The CDR3 reads CASKGPNAGGLFF. For the CDR3, the DNA is TGTGCCAGCAAGGGTCCCAACGCAGGGGGGCTGTTTTTT.

Of note for this clonotype: The germline gene is not matched at one end of the junction; a read error may be the cause. V usage is TRBV11-1 and J usage is TRBJ2-5; TRBD1 or TRBD2 may be the D gene (6 bases each). Germline-derived CDR1 and CDR2 are SGHAT and FQDESV (reference sequence). The CDR3 contains 15 residues. The CDR3 sequence is CVSNFETRGRETQYF. CDR3 DNA: TGTGTCAGCAACTTTGAGACTAGGGGGAGAGAGACCCAGTACTTC. The full variable domain, rest sourced from reference TRBV11-1 and TRBJ2-5, is EAEVAQSPRYKITEKSQAVAFWCDPISGHATLYWYRQILGQGPELLVQFQDESVVDDSQLPKDRFSAERLKGVDSTLKIQPAELGDSAMYLCVSNFETRGRETQYFGPGTRLLVL.

The V and J genes are TRBV11-2 and TRBJ1-1; D gene unclear. The CDR3 covers 14 residues. Looked up from germline, CDR1 is SGHAT and CDR2 is FQNNGV. V was cut by 7 bases and J by 4 bases, with 16 bases left in between. CDR3 sequence (DNA): TGTGCCAGCATCGTGGAGGGTATGGGCACTGAAGCTTTCTTT. Encoded protein: CASIVEGMGTEAFF.

A note on this clonotype: Compared with germline, one end of the junction differs, possibly owing to a read error. This sequence joins TRBV5-5 and TRBJ2-1, with D possibly TRBD1 on 5 matching bases. CDR1 and CDR2 from the germline V gene are SGHKS and YYEKEE (reference sequence). This CDR3 has 15 amino acids. As DNA, the CDR3 is TGTGCCAGCAGCCATGGACACGGTTCCTACAACGAGCAGTTCTTC. This translates into CASSHGHGSYNEQFF.

This clonotype was counted a single time. At one of its ends the junction is not consistent with the germline gene, which may arise from a read error. The chain combines TRBV11-2 with TRBJ2-2; 7 bases are shared with TRBD2. This CDR3 spans 15 amino acids. The germline V gene has CDR1 SGHAT and CDR2 FQNNGV. The CDR3 DNA sequence: TGTGCCGGCAGCTTTGCGGGATCGAACACCGGGGGGATGTTTTTT. Translated, it gives CAGSFAGSNTGGMFF.

The CDR3 DNA reads TGTGCCAGCAGCCTCGTACTTATGGCGGGTAGCGATGGCTACACCTTC. Translation gives CASSLVLMAGSDGYTF. The chain links TRBV4-2 to TRBJ1-2, with D unresolved. This CDR3 is 16 amino acids long. With 4 bases removed from V and 6 bases from J, the gap between germline ends came to 21 bases. Germline lookup yields CDR1 LGHNA and CDR2 YNFKEQ.

On this clonotype: A read error is possible here, since a much larger clone lies one base away. The chain combines TRBV5-4 with TRBJ2-7; 7 bases align to TRBD1. V dropped 6 bases and J dropped 5; count of bases not matched to a gene: 8. From germline, CDR1 is SGHNT and CDR2 YYREEE (reference sequence). The CDR3 totals 13 residues. In nucleotides, the CDR3 is TGTGCCAGCATCTTACAGGGGCTGGACGAGCAGTACTTC. It codes for CASILQGLDEQYF.

As to this clonotype: Germline is not matched at one junction end, which may reflect a read error. V usage is TRBV6-2 or TRBV6-3 and J usage is TRBJ2-1, with 8 nucleotides matching TRBD2. This CDR3 comprises 21 residues. Germline-derived CDR1 and CDR2 are MNHEY and SVGEGT. In nucleotides, the CDR3 is TGTACCAGCAGTCACGGGACGGCGGGACTAGTGGCCCTGAGCTCCTACAATGAGCAGTTCTTC. Translation gives CTSSHGTAGLVALSSYNEQFF.

This chain connects TRBV7-9 to TRBJ1-1; 9 positions agree with TRBD1. V lost 3 bases and J lost 4; bases outside the gene matches: 0. The CDR3 length is 13 residues. CDR1 and CDR2 (germline): SEHNR, FQNEAQ (reference sequence). The CDR3 protein is CASSLTGGTEAFF. The CDR3 DNA follows: TGTGCCAGCAGCTTGACAGGGGGCACTGAAGCTTTCTTT.

On this clonotype itself: At one end, the junction sequence differs from germline, possibly due to a read error. The chain combines TRBV4-2 with TRBJ2-7; maybe TRBD2 (6 bases). The CDR3 extends over 16 amino acids. Per germline, CDR1 LGHNA and CDR2 YNFKEQ. The CDR3 reads CANSQAASDVSYEQYF. CDR3 DNA sequence: TGTGCCAACAGCCAAGCGGCTAGCGACGTTTCCTACGAGCAGTACTTC.

This clonotype was observed once. Here the CDR3 omits its conserved ending phenylalanine or tryptophan, so a read error is the likely source. The rearrangement links TRBV12-3 or TRBV12-4 to TRBJ1-2; maybe TRBD1 (6 bases). Trimming cost V 4 bases and J 7 bases, with 22 bases left between them. The CDR3 loop spans 16 amino acids. The CDR3 sequence is CASSWRIPRGPFGYTL. CDR3 nucleotides: TGTGCCAGCAGTTGGCGAATCCCTCGGGGGCCCTTTGGCTACACCCTC.

This clonotype was observed at least ten times. The chain links TRBV6-1 to TRBJ2-2; TRBD2 matches 7 bases. This CDR3 region has 15 residues. V was pared by 4 bases and J by 4 bases, with 6 bases of the junction left unmatched. In germline, CDR1 is MNHNS, CDR2 SASEGT. In nucleotides, the CDR3 is TGTGCCAGCAGTGGCGAGCGGGACCTCACCGGGGAGCTGTTTTTT. As protein: CASSGERDLTGELFF.